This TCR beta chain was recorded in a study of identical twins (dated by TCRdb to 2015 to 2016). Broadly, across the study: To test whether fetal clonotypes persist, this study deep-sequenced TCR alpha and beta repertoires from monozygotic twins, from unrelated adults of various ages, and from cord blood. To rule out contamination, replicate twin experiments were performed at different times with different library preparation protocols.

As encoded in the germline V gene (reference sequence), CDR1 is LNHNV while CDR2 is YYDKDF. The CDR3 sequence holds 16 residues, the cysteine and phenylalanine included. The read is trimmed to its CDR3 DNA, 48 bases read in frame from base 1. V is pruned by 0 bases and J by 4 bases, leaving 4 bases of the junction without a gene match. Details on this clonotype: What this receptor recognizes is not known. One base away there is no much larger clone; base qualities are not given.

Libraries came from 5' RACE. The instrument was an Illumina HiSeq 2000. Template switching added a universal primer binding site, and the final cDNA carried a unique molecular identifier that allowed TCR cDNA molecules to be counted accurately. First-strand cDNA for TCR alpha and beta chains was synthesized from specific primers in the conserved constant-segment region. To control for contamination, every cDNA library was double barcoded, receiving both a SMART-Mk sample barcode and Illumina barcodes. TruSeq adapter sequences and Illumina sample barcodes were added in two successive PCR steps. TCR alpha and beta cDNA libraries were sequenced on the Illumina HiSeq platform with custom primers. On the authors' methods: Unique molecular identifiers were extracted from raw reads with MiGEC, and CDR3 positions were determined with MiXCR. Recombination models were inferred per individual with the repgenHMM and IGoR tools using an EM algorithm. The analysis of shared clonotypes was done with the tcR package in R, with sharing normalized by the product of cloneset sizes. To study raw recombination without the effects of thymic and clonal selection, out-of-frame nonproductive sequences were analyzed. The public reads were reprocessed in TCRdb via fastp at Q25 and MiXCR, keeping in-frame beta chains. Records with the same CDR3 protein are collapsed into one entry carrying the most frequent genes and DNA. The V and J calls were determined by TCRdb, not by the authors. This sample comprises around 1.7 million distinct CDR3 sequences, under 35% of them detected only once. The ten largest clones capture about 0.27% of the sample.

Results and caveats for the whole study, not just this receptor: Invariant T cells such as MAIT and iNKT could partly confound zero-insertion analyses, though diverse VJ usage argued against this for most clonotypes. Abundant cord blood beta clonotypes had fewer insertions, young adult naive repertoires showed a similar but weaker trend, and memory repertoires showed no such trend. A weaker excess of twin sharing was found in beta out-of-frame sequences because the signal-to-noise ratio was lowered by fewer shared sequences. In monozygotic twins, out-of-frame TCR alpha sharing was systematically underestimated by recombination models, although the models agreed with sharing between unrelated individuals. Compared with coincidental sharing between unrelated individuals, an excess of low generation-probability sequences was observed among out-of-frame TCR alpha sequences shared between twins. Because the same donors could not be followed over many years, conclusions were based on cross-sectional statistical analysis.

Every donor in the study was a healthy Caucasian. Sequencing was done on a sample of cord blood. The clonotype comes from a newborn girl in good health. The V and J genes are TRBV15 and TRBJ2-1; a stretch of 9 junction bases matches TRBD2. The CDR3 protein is CATSRELAGVYNEQFF. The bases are TGTGCCACCAGCAGAGAATTAGCGGGGGTTTACAATGAGCAGTTCTTC. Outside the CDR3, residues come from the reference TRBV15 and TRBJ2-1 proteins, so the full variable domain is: DAMVIQNPRYQVTQFGKPVTLSCSQTLNHNVMYWYQQKSSQAPKLLFHYYDKDFNNEADTPDNFQSRRPNTSFCFLDIRSPGLGDTAMYLCATSRELAGVYNEQFFGPGTRLTVL.